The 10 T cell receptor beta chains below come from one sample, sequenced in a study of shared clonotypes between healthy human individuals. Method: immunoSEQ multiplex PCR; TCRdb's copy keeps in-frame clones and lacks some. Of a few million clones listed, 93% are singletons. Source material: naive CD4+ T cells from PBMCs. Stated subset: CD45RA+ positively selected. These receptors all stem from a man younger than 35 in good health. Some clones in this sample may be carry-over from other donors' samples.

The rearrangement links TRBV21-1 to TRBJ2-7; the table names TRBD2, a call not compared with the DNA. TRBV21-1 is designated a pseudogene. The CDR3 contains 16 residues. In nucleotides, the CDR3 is TGTGCCAGCAGCAGCGCCCCCCAAGCGCTTCCCTACGAGCAGTACTTC. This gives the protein CASSSAPQALPYEQYF.

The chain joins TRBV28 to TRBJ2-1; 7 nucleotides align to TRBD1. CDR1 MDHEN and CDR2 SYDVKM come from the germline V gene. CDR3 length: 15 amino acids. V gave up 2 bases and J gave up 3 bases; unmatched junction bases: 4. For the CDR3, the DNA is TGTGCCAGCAGTTTACCGGGACAGAGCTACAATGAGCAGTTCTTC. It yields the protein CASSLPGQSYNEQFF. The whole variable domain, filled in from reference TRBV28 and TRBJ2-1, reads DVKVTQSSRYLVKRTGEKVFLECVQDMDHENMFWYRQDPGLGLRLIYFSYDVKMKEKGDIPEGYSVSREKKERFSLILESASTNQTSMYLCASSLPGQSYNEQFFGPGTRLTVL.

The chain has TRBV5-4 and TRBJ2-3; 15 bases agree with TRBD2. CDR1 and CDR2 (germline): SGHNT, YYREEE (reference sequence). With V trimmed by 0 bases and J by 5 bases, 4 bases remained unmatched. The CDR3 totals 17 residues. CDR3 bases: TGTGCCAGCAGCTTGGGTCGGACTAGCGGGAGGGAAGATACGCAGTATTTT. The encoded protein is CASSLGRTSGREDTQYF.

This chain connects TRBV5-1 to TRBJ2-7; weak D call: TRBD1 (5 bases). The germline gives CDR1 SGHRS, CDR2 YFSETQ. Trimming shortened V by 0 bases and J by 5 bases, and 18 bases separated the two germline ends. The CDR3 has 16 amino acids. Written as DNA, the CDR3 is TGCGCCAGCAGCTTGGGGGGCAGAGCCGCAAGAAACGAGCAGTACTTC. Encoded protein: CASSLGGRAARNEQYF.

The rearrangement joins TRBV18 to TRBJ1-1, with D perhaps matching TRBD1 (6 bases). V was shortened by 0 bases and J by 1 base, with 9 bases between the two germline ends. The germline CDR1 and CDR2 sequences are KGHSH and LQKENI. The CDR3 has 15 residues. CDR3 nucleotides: TGTGCCAGCTCACCACCCTCGGGGGCGAACACTGAAGCTTTCTTT. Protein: CASSPPSGANTEAFF. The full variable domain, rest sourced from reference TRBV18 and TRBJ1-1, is NAGVMQNPRHLVRRRGQEARLRCSPMKGHSHVYWYRQLPEEGLKFMVYLQKENIIDESGMPKERFSAEFPKEGPSILRIQQVVRGDSAAYFCASSPPSGANTEAFFGQGTRLTVV.

CDR3 protein: CASGSHTSNTGELFF. DNA of the CDR3: TGTGCCAGCGGATCGCATACTTCGAACACCGGGGAGCTGTTTTTT. The rearrangement links TRBV25-1 to TRBJ2-2; D gene ambiguous. This CDR3 has 15 amino acids. CDR1 is MGHDK and CDR2 is SYGVNS in the germline V gene. The ends were cut back, 8 bases at V and 0 bases at J, with 13 bases in the middle.

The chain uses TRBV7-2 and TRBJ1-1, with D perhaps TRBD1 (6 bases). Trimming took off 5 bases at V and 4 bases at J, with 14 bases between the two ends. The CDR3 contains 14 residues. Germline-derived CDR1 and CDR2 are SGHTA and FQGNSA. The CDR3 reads CASSTFQGRTEAFF. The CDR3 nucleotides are TGTGCCAGCAGCACATTCCAGGGGCGCACTGAAGCTTTCTTT.

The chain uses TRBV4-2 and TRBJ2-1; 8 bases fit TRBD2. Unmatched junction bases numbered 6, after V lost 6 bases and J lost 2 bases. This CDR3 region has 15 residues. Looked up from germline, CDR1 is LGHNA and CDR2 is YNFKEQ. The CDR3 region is CASRASGSPYNEQFF. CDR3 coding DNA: TGTGCCAGCAGGGCGAGCGGGAGTCCCTACAATGAGCAGTTCTTC.

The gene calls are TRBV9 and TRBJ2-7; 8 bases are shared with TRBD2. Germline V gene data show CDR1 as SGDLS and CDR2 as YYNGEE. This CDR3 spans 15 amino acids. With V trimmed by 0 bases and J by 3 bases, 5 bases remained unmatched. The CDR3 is CASSVAPAGVYEQYF. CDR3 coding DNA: TGTGCCAGCAGCGTAGCACCAGCGGGAGTCTACGAGCAGTACTTC.

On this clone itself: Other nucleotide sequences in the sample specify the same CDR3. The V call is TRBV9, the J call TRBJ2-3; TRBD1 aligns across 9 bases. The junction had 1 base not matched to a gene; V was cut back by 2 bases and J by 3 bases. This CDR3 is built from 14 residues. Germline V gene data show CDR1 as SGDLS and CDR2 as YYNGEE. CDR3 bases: TGTGCCAGCAGCGTGGACAGGGGTACAGATACGCAGTATTTT. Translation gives CASSVDRGTDTQYF.